This T cell receptor beta chain was documented in a study of blood T cells in healthy people across ages. Whole-study findings and limits: Unsorted PBMC material precluded a definitive naive versus antigen-experienced comparison. More naive CD4+ cells and higher diversity marked long-lived donors relative to aged donors.

Between the trimmed V and J ends, which lost 6 bases and 0 bases, there was a span of 16 bases. The length of the CDR3 is 15 residues. CDR1 and CDR2 (germline): DFQATT, SNEGSKA (reference sequence). Comment on this clonotype: Antigen specificity is unknown.

Next came a second PCR, run for about 7 to 12 cycles, which used a sample-barcoded 5' primer along with a J-beta primer mix. Template switching added a 12-random-nucleotide identifier to every cDNA molecule. TCRdb reprocessed the 5' RACE reads via MiXCR and lists one record per CDR3 protein. The top ten hold 4% of the sample, which has 1.4 million or so distinct CDR3 sequences, about 42% seen once. Sample: blood. The sequence came from a woman in her late teens or twenties in good health. The chain uses TRBV20-1 and TRBJ2-3; tentatively, D is TRBD2 (6 bases). CDR3 nucleotides: TGCAGTGCCAGACTCCCTAGCGCCAGCACAGATACGCAGTATTTT. Translating it yields CSARLPSASTDTQYF.